A single sample is the source of the 10 T cell receptor beta chains below, sequenced in a study of blood T cells in healthy people across ages. Then a second PCR, running about 6 to 12 cycles, was carried out with a sample-barcoded 5' primer and a J-beta primer mix. TCRdb re-called the 5' RACE reads through MiXCR, storing one row per CDR3 protein. Counted here are about 560,000 distinct CDR3 sequences, about 26% occurring once; the ten biggest clones make up over 3.5%. This sample also appeared in a second study, on T cells of mothers and their children.

Sequencing was carried out using blood. These receptors came from a boy younger than 10 in good health.

In its sample, this clonotype was seen a few times. The rearrangement links TRBV12-3 or TRBV12-4 to TRBJ1-2, with unresolved D. V shed 5 bases and J shed 6 bases, with 7 bases lying between them. CDR3 length: 11 residues. CDR3 amino acids: CASSRRHGYTF. CDR3 in DNA: TGTGCCAGCAGTCGGAGGCATGGCTACACCTTC.

This clonotype has a single count. The rearrangement joins TRBV10-3 to TRBJ2-4, with D perhaps given as TRBD1 or TRBD2 (5 bases each). CDR1 ENHRY and CDR2 SYGVKD come from the germline V gene. V was cut by 5 bases and J by 2 bases, with 10 bases left in between. The CDR3 spans 14 residues. CDR3 DNA: TGTGCCATCAGTTCCGGGACCACCAAAAACATTCAGTACTTC. This gives the protein CAISSGTTKNIQYF.

The rearrangement uses TRBV7-9 and TRBJ1-3; maybe TRBD1 (5 bases). The CDR3 has 12 amino acids. Germline CDR1 is SEHNR and CDR2 is FQNEAQ (reference sequence). V was trimmed by 5 bases and J by 8 bases, leaving 10 bases between them. CDR3 bases: TGTGCCAGCAGCCTCACCAGGGACACCATATATTTT. Its translation is CASSLTRDTIYF.

This rearrangement joins TRBV30 to TRBJ1-2, with D possibly matching TRBD1 (5 bases). V was cut by 0 bases and J by 7 bases, with 12 bases left in between. Germline V gene data show CDR1 as GTSNPN and CDR2 as SVGIG (reference sequence). The CDR3 is 13 residues long. CDR3 DNA sequence: TGTGCCTGGAGTGTACATAGGGGACGTGGCTACACCTTC. Its protein product is CAWSVHRGRGYTF.

The rearrangement joins TRBV10-2 to TRBJ2-5, with D tentatively TRBD1 (5 bases). Judging by the DNA end, TRBJ2-7 fits better; the J call may be wrong. CDR1 is WSHSY, CDR2 SAAADI, per germline. The length of the CDR3 is 14 residues. CDR3 region: CASSDGQGFYEQYF. CDR3 bases: TGCGCCAGCAGTGATGGGCAGGGATTTTACGAGCAGTACTTC.

CDR3 sequence reads: CAWKGQGSSYEQYF. The CDR3 DNA reads TGTGCCTGGAAGGGGCAGGGCAGCTCCTACGAGCAGTACTTC. The gene calls are TRBV30 and TRBJ2-7, with D possibly TRBD1 on 5 matching bases. Trimming removed 4 bases from V and 0 bases from J, with 13 bases in between. The CDR3 runs to 14 residues. Germline CDR1 and CDR2: GTSNPN and SVGIG (reference sequence).

This chain uses TRBV7-8 with TRBJ2-5; the D is unclear. The DNA matches TRBJ2-7 better at its end, which makes the J call doubtful. The CDR3 has 11 amino acids. Germline CDR1 is SGHVS and CDR2 is FQNEAQ. CDR3 DNA: TGTGCCAGCAGCTGGGGAAACGAGCAGTACTTC. Its translation is CASSWGNEQYF.

The sample holds a few counts of this clonotype. This chain links TRBV7-2 with TRBJ1-3; the D gene is possibly TRBD1 (6 bases). This CDR3 region has 15 residues. Germline loops: CDR1 SGHTA, CDR2 FQGNSA. With 5 bases removed from V and 9 bases from J, the gap between germline ends came to 20 bases. The CDR3 spells CASSPMDSGGGTIYF. In DNA, the CDR3 is TGTGCCAGCAGCCCAATGGACAGCGGGGGGGGCACCATATATTTT. Full variable domain (missing parts from reference TRBV7-2 and TRBJ1-3): GAGVSQSPSNKVTEKGKDVELRCDPISGHTALYWYRQSLGQGLEFLIYFQGNSAPDKSGLPSDRFSAERTGGSVSTLTIQRTQQEDSAVYLCASSPMDSGGGTIYFGEGSWLTVV.

The CDR3 DNA follows: TGCAGCGTTGCGAATAGCAATCAGCCCCAGCATTTT. Translated, it gives CSVANSNQPQHF. This chain uses TRBV29-1 with TRBJ1-5; the D is unclear. The CDR3 loop spans 12 amino acids. V was trimmed by 4 bases and J by 0 bases, leaving 4 bases between them. Germline V gene sequence: CDR1 SQVTM, CDR2 ANQGSEA.

V gene TRBV5-1 combines with J gene TRBJ2-7; no clear D. Germline lookup yields CDR1 SGHRS and CDR2 YFSETQ. V gave up 6 bases and J gave up 3 bases, with 7 bases separating them. This CDR3 contains 11 residues. CDR3 sequence reads: CASTLGYEQYF. The CDR3 nucleotides read TGCGCCAGCACGTTGGGCTACGAGCAGTACTTC.